This T cell receptor (beta chain) was recovered during a study of blood T cells in healthy people across ages. Then a second PCR, running about 7 to 11 cycles, was carried out with a sample-barcoded 5' primer and a J-beta primer mix. Every cDNA molecule bore a tag from a template-switch adaptor containing 12 random nucleotides. TCRdb reprocessed the 5' RACE reads with MiXCR, giving one entry per CDR3 protein. The data show 580,000 or so distinct CDR3 sequences, 45% to 55% seen once. Concerning this clonotype itself: What it binds is unknown.

Study conclusions and caveats: Donors of long life had a larger count of naive CD4+ cells and greater diversity than aged donors. Older individuals had lower TCR beta diversity per million T cells (the decline was roughly linear).

Germline V gene lookup returns CDR1 SEHNR and CDR2 FQNEAQ (reference sequence). The V and J ends lost 2 bases and 4 bases, in that order; junction bases with no gene match: 6. This CDR3 spans 17 amino acids. The study drew donors from healthy Caucasian individuals in Russia aged about 6 to 100. The V and J genes are TRBV7-9 and TRBJ2-6, with 9 bases lining up with TRBD1. This sequence originates from a man at least 80 years old in good health. Specimen: blood. The CDR3 region is CASSLYTGGSGANVLTF. The CDR3 DNA is TGTGCCAGCAGCTTATACACAGGGGGCTCCGGGGCCAACGTCCTGACTTTC.